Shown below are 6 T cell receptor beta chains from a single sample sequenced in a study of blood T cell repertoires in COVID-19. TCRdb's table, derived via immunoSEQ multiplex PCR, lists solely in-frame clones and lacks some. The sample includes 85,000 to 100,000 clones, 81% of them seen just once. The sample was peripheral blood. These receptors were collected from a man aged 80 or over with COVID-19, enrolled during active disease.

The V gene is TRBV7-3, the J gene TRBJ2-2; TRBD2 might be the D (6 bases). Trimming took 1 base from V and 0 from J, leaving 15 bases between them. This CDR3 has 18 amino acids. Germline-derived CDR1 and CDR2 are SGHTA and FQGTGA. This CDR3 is CASSLKSPGSSNTGELFF. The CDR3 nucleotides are TGTGCCAGCAGCTTAAAATCCCCCGGGAGTTCGAACACCGGGGAGCTGTTTTTT. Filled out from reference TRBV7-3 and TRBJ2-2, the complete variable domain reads GAGVSQTPSNKVTEKGKYVELRCDPISGHTALYWYRQSLGQGPEFLIYFQGTGAADDSGLPNDRFFAVRPEGSVSTLKIQRTERGDSAVYLCASSLKSPGSSNTGELFFGEGSRLTVL.

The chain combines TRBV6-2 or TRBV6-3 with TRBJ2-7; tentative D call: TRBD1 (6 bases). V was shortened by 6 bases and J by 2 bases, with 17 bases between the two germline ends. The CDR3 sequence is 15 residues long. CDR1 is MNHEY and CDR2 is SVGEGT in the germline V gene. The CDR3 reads CASSPLGGRAYEQYF. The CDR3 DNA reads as TGTGCCAGCAGCCCCCTAGGGGGAAGGGCCTACGAGCAGTACTTC.

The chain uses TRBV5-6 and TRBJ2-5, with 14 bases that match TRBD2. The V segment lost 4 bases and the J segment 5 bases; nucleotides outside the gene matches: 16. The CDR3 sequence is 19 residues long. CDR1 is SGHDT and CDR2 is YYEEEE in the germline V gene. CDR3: CASSRLELRLAGGKETQYF. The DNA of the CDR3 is TGTGCCAGCAGCCGGCTCGAACTCCGACTAGCGGGGGGGAAGGAGACCCAGTACTTC. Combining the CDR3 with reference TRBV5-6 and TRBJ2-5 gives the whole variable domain DAGVTQSPTHLIKTRGQQVTLRCSPKSGHDTVSWYQQALGQGPQFIFQYYEEEERQRGNFPDRFSGHQFPNYSSELNVNALLLGDSALYLCASSRLELRLAGGKETQYFGPGTRLLVL.

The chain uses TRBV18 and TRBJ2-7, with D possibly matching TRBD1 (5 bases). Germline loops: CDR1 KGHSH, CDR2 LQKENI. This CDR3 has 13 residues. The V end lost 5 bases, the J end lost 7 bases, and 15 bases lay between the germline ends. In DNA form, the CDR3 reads TGTGCCAGCTCATCCCAGGGCCTGGGGGAGCAGTACTTC. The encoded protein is CASSSQGLGEQYF.

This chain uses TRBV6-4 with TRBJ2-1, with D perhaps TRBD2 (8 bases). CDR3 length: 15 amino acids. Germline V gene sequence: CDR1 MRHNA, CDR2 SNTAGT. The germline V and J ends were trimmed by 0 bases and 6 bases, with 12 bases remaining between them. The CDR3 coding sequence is TGTGCCAGCAGTGACTCGACAGGGACTAGCAATGAGCAGTTCTTC. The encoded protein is CASSDSTGTSNEQFF.

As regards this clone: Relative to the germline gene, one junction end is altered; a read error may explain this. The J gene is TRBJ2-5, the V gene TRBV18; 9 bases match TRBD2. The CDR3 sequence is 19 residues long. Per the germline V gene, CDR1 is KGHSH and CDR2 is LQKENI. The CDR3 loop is CASSPTFPQGLAVPAQTHF. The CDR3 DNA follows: TGTGCCAGCTCGCCTACCTTTCCCCAGGGACTAGCAGTTCCCGCCCAGACGCACTTC.